What follows are 27 T cell receptor beta chains derived from one specimen sequenced in a study of regulatory T cells in long-lasting Graves disease. CDR3-region Arm-PCR and iRepertoire HTBI primers produced the TCR beta libraries. TCRdb called the multiplex PCR reads again in MiXCR, with one record for every CDR3 protein. This sample yields approximately 290,000 distinct CDR3 sequences, of which 22% are seen a single time; around 50% belongs to the top ten. Time point denoted: persistent/refractory GD, antithyroid drugs over 5 years with positive TRAb. Construction of the TCR library relied on RNA isolated from PBMCs. The input for sequencing was peripheral blood mononuclear cells (PBMCs), taken when the disease was refractory, from a patient treated with antithyroid drugs. These receptors came from a female donor with Graves disease.

CDR3 protein: CATSRILAGGPRDTQYF. For the CDR3, the DNA is TGTGCCACCAGCAGGATATTAGCGGGAGGGCCAAGGGATACGCAGTATTTT. The chain combines TRBV15 with TRBJ2-3, with TRBD2 identical over 11 bases. The CDR3 totals 17 residues. Germline V CDR1 and CDR2: LNHNV, YYDKDF (reference sequence). V lost 3 bases to trimming and J lost 6 bases; unmatched junction nucleotides: 11.

This clonotype was found a few times. The chain combines TRBV5-1 with TRBJ2-7; 7 bases fit TRBD2. The germline gives CDR1 SGHRS, CDR2 YFSETQ. V lost 6 bases, J lost 0 bases, and 9 bases stayed unmatched. The CDR3 is 15 residues long. The DNA for the CDR3 is TGCGCCAGCAACTTAACCGGGAGGAGCTCCTACGAGCAGTACTTC. Protein sequence: CASNLTGRSSYEQYF. The full variable domain, completed using reference TRBV5-1 and TRBJ2-7, is KAGVTQTPRYLIKTRGQQVTLSCSPISGHRSVSWYQQTPGQGLQFLFEYFSETQRNKGNFPGRFSGRQFSNSRSEMNVSTLELGDSALYLCASNLTGRSSYEQYFGPGTRLTVT.

The table lists this clonotype with a few counts. The chain links TRBV12-3 or TRBV12-4 to TRBJ2-1; the match to TRBD2 covers 8 bases. The CDR3 consists of 14 residues. J was trimmed by 5 bases and V by 4 bases; bases with no gene match: 4. CDR3 loop: CASSYLAGDNEQFF. CDR3 DNA sequence: TGTGCCAGCAGTTATCTAGCGGGTGACAATGAGCAGTTCTTC.

The V and J genes are TRBV10-3 and TRBJ2-1; 16 bases are a match to TRBD2. Germline CDR1 and CDR2: ENHRY and SYGVKD. The CDR3 length is 16 residues. The V gene end was trimmed by 6 bases and the J gene end by 7 bases; junction bases not matched to a gene: 6. The CDR3 coding sequence is TGTGCCATCAGAGGGACTAGCGGGAGGGCCAAGAATGAGCAGTTCTTC. Amino acids: CAIRGTSGRAKNEQFF.

The CDR3 nucleotides read TGTGCCAGCAGCCAAGAGTACAGCTCTGGGGCCAACGTCCTGACTTTC. Translated, it gives CASSQEYSSGANVLTF. The rearrangement links TRBV14 to TRBJ2-6; D uncertain. The V end was cut by 0 bases, the J end by 0 bases, with 6 bases between. CDR3 size: 16 residues. Germline V lookup: CDR1 SGHDN, CDR2 FVKESK.

This clonotype was recorded at least ten times. The chain links TRBV27 to TRBJ2-7, with D possibly matching TRBD1 (5 bases). The germline V gene encodes CDR1 MNHEY and CDR2 SMNVEV (reference sequence). The CDR3 sequence is 14 residues long. V lost 3 bases, J lost 0 bases, and 9 bases lay in between. The CDR3 bases are TGTGCCAGCAGTTTGAGTAGGGGCTCCTACGAGCAGTACTTC. Its protein product is CASSLSRGSYEQYF.

This clonotype was detected only a few times. The chain couples TRBV4-3 to TRBJ1-5; D is unclear. This CDR3 has 14 amino acids. V gave up 0 bases and J gave up 7 bases, with 10 bases separating them. Per germline, CDR1 LGHNA and CDR2 YSLEER. The CDR3 region has the DNA TGCGCCAGCAGCCAAGATCTCTCCACGCAGCCCCAGCATTTT. Its translation: CASSQDLSTQPQHF.

This clonotype has a count of ten or more. The rearrangement links TRBV28 to TRBJ1-2; TRBD1 agrees at 11 bases. V lost 7 bases to trimming and J lost 2 bases; unmatched junction nucleotides: 6. CDR1 and CDR2 (germline): MDHEN, SYDVKM. The CDR3 loop spans 15 amino acids. CDR3 coding DNA: TGTGCCAGCATAACCCGGACAGGGGGCAACTATGGCTACACCTTC. This sequence encodes CASITRTGGNYGYTF.

The chain combines TRBV19 with TRBJ2-5; D may be TRBD2 (6 bases). Germline CDR1 and CDR2: LNHDA and SQIVND (reference sequence). The CDR3 covers 14 residues. Trimming stripped 4 bases from V and 2 bases from J, with 11 bases between. CDR3 sequence: CASSNLGTQETQYF. The CDR3 DNA follows: TGTGCCAGTAGTAACCTAGGGACTCAAGAGACCCAGTACTTC.

As to this clonotype: Possible read error: a much larger clone is one base away. This sequence joins TRBV3-1 and TRBJ1-4; no firm D call. The CDR3 extends over 13 amino acids. CDR1 and CDR2 (germline): LGHDT, YNNKEL (reference sequence). In DNA, the CDR3 is TGTGCCAGCAGCCGATATACCGATGAAAACCTGTTTTTT. Protein product: CASSRYTDENLFF.

There are a few counts of this clonotype. J is TRBJ2-7 and V is TRBV27, with 7 bases identical to TRBD2. The V gene's germline CDR1 is MNHEY and CDR2 SMNVEV (reference sequence). V lost 4 bases, J lost 0 bases, and 6 bases stayed unmatched. CDR3 length equals 15 residues. CDR3 protein: CASSSGGGLSYEQYF. The DNA for the CDR3 is TGTGCCAGCAGTTCGGGGGGAGGCCTCTCCTACGAGCAGTACTTC.

This clonotype was found a few times. The gene calls are TRBV12-3 or TRBV12-4 and TRBJ2-7; D uncertain. The CDR3 is 14 amino acids. Trimming stripped 5 bases from V and 2 bases from J, with 13 bases between. CDR3 DNA sequence: TGTGCCAGCAGTCCCTTTCTACATACCTACGAGCAGTACTTC. Translated: CASSPFLHTYEQYF.

In its sample, this clonotype was seen many times. V is TRBV28 and J is TRBJ1-1, with a tentative D call TRBD1 (6 bases). The CDR3 totals 16 residues. V lost 8 bases and J lost 2, with 21 bases in between. Per the germline V gene, CDR1 is MDHEN and CDR2 is SYDVKM. CDR3 loop: CASFIAGALGNTEAFF. The CDR3 DNA sequence: TGTGCCAGCTTTATAGCGGGGGCGCTGGGTAACACTGAAGCTTTCTTT.

The rearrangement links TRBV5-1 to TRBJ2-7; possibly TRBD1 for D (6 bases). Looked up from germline, CDR1 is SGHRS and CDR2 is YFSETQ. The CDR3 loop spans 14 amino acids. V was clipped by 2 bases and J by 3 bases, with 12 bases between them. This chain's CDR3 is CASSFGTGNYEQYF. The CDR3 coding sequence is TGCGCCAGCAGCTTCGGAACAGGGAACTACGAGCAGTACTTC.

This clonotype was counted ten times or more. The gene calls are TRBV20-1 and TRBJ2-7, with D maybe TRBD1 (6 bases). The ends were cut back, 1 base at V and 6 bases at J, with 16 bases in the middle. The CDR3 has 14 amino acids. Per the germline V gene, CDR1 is DFQATT and CDR2 is SNEGSKA (reference sequence). CDR3 nucleotides: TGCAGTGCTAGAGTGGGGGCAGGAACGAGCGAGCAGTACTTC. This translates into CSARVGAGTSEQYF.

This clonotype was observed at least ten times. The chain has TRBV28 and TRBJ2-7, with a weak D call TRBD1 (5 bases). The CDR3 totals 11 residues. Germline CDR1 MDHEN, CDR2 SYDVKM. V was shortened by 6 bases and J by 4 bases, with 7 bases between the two germline ends. The CDR3 loop is CASRDMYEQYF. The CDR3 region has the DNA TGTGCCAGCAGGGACATGTACGAGCAGTACTTC.

The rearrangement joins TRBV20-1 to TRBJ2-2; no firm D call. The CDR3 runs 13 residues. Germline V gene lookup returns CDR1 DFQATT and CDR2 SNEGSKA (reference sequence). Trimming cost V 2 bases and J 4 bases, with 8 bases left between them. The CDR3 bases are TGCAGTGCTAGACAGCCCCTCACCGGGGAGCTGTTTTTT. This encodes CSARQPLTGELFF.

This clonotype appeared many times. The chain has TRBV11-2 and TRBJ2-5; no firm D call. V dropped 0 bases and J dropped 2 bases, with 19 bases sitting between them. From germline, CDR1 is SGHAT and CDR2 FQNNGV. CDR3 size: 18 residues. The CDR3 DNA reads TGTGCCAGCAGCTTAGATCCCCCCCCGTTGCAACCTCAAGAGACCCAGTACTTC. Its protein product is CASSLDPPPLQPQETQYF.

The chain combines TRBV6-2 or TRBV6-3 with TRBJ2-5; D remains unclear. The CDR3 is made up of 13 amino acids. Trimming pared 0 bases from V and 4 bases from J, leaving 6 bases between. The germline V gene has CDR1 MNHEY and CDR2 SVGEGT. The CDR3 reads CASSYSVGETQYF. The CDR3 DNA follows: TGTGCCAGCAGTTACTCTGTTGGAGAGACCCAGTACTTC.

The rearrangement links TRBV7-2 to TRBJ1-5; D perhaps matches TRBD1 (5 bases). The CDR3 runs 15 residues. V lost 2 bases and J lost 3, with 11 bases in between. CDR1 and CDR2 (germline): SGHTA, FQGNSA. CDR3 nucleotides: TGTGCCAGCAGCTTATTCGGGGGGACCAATCAGCCCCAGCATTTT. It codes for CASSLFGGTNQPQHF.

This clonotype was detected only a few times. V gene TRBV4-3 combines with J gene TRBJ2-7; D possibly corresponds to TRBD2 (6 bases). This CDR3 comprises 15 residues. With 0 bases removed from V and 0 bases from J, the gap between germline ends came to 9 bases. Per germline, CDR1 LGHNA and CDR2 YSLEER. CDR3 region: CASSQDQAGSYEQYF. The CDR3 DNA reads TGCGCCAGCAGCCAAGATCAAGCGGGCTCCTACGAGCAGTACTTC.

The J gene is TRBJ1-1, the V gene TRBV20-1, with 9 bases identical to TRBD1. Germline CDR1 is DFQATT and CDR2 is SNEGSKA (reference sequence). The V and J ends lost 6 bases and 1 base, in that order; junction bases with no gene match: 3. The CDR3 spans 13 residues. As DNA, the CDR3 is TGCAGTGCCCCGGGACAGGGGAACACTGAAGCTTTCTTT. Translating it yields CSAPGQGNTEAFF.

This clonotype was recorded a few times. J is TRBJ2-7 and V is TRBV20-1, with TRBD1 matching over 7 bases. The V gene end was trimmed by 6 bases and the J gene end by 5 bases; junction bases not matched to a gene: 7. Germline values: CDR1 DFQATT, CDR2 SNEGSKA (reference sequence). The CDR3 totals 12 residues. The CDR3 loop is CSAPTGSNEQYF. For the CDR3, the DNA is TGCAGTGCGCCGACAGGGTCCAACGAGCAGTACTTC.

In its sample, this clonotype was seen many times. The chain employs TRBV9 and TRBJ2-7, with D possibly matching TRBD2 (5 bases). V lost 0 bases, J lost 2 bases, and 9 bases lay in between. The CDR3 is 14 residues long. The germline V gene has CDR1 SGDLS and CDR2 YYNGEE. The DNA of the CDR3 is TGTGCCAGCAGCGTAGAAGTGGAGGCCTACGAGCAGTACTTC. This codes for CASSVEVEAYEQYF.

This clonotype has only a few counts. The gene calls are TRBV29-1 and TRBJ1-4; D gene uncertain. Per the germline V gene, CDR1 is SQVTM and CDR2 is ANQGSEA. Trimming took 4 bases from V and 5 from J, leaving 14 bases between them. The CDR3 spans 14 residues. The CDR3: CSVGPGSKNEKLFF. CDR3 nucleotide sequence: TGCAGCGTTGGCCCTGGTAGTAAGAATGAAAAACTGTTTTTT.

The rearrangement links TRBV7-9 to TRBJ2-7; tentatively, D is TRBD2 (5 bases). CDR3 length: 12 residues. Germline V gene lookup returns CDR1 SEHNR and CDR2 FQNEAQ (reference sequence). The V end was cut by 5 bases, the J end by 3 bases, with 8 bases between. In DNA form, the CDR3 reads TGTGCCAGCAGCGAGGAGGACTACGAGCAGTACTTC. This translates into CASSEEDYEQYF.

This clonotype has more than one count but fewer than ten. This chain connects TRBV20-1 to TRBJ2-7; weak D call: TRBD1 (5 bases). Trimming took off 6 bases at V and 2 bases at J, with 17 bases between the two ends. The CDR3 is 14 amino acids. CDR1 and CDR2 (germline): DFQATT, SNEGSKA (reference sequence). The CDR3, as DNA: TGCAGTGCCACTCCAACAGGCAAGACCTACGAGCAGTACTTC. Its protein is CSATPTGKTYEQYF.